The clone carrying this T cell receptor beta chain came up once. The CDR3 is made up of 15 amino acids. With 5 bases clipped from V and 9 bases from J, the junction kept 13 bases outside the gene matches. CDR1 is SGHTA, CDR2 FQGNSA, per germline. The sample comes from a study of blood T cell repertoires in COVID-19. Study-level background: Italy, Spain and the United States were the sources of the convalescent and acute COVID-19 samples. Sample material is recorded as cDNA or gDNA derived from T cells, B-cell-depleted T cells, or PBMCs.

The authors' processing: Reference gene primer amplification gave estimated nucleated cell counts. TCRdb's table, derived via immunoSEQ multiplex PCR, lists solely in-frame clones and lacks some. That table is the source of V, J and clone size, and D and trimming were worked out from the DNA. The table lists fewer than 250,000 clones, 85% to 90% of them singletons. The specimen was peripheral blood. The chain uses TRBV7-2 and TRBJ1-5; 7 bases map to TRBD1. The TCR was taken from a man aged 55 to 70 with acute or convalescent COVID-19. CDR3 sequence reads: CASSPTGKGVAPQHF. Written as DNA, the CDR3 is TGTGCCAGCAGCCCGACAGGGAAGGGGGTGGCGCCCCAGCATTTT.